This is a list of T cell receptor beta chains from one sample in a study of blood T cell repertoires in COVID-19. Profiled with immunoSEQ multiplex PCR; TCRdb holds only in-frame clones, not every one. The sample has around 64,000 clones, around 86% seen once; the top ten hold about a tenth. Sample: peripheral blood. Source of these receptors: a young woman with acute or convalescent COVID-19. The CDR3 runs from the conserved cysteine through the conserved F or W. D genes are given only for firm matches. Only part of the rows carry a size: once, few, many, or a class if the clone is expanded.

d_gene: -; abundance: -; v_gene: TRBV30; j_gene: TRBJ2-1; CDR3nt: TGTGCCTGGAGTTATGAGGGGGTACTGGGGAATGAGCAGTTCTTC; CDR3aa: CAWSYEGVLGNEQFF
d_gene: TRBD1; abundance: -; v_gene: TRBV6-6; j_gene: TRBJ1-3; CDR3nt: TGTGCCAGCAGTCGGACAGGCTCTGGAAACACCATATATTTT; CDR3aa: CASSRTGSGNTIYF
d_gene: TRBD2; abundance: once; v_gene: TRBV6-2/TRBV6-3; j_gene: TRBJ2-3; CDR3nt: TGTGCCAGCAGTTACGCCGGCTTGGACATCGCGGGAGGGCTCGGAAATACGCAGTATTTT; CDR3aa: CASSYAGLDIAGGLGNTQYF
d_gene: TRBD2; abundance: -; v_gene: TRBV6-2/TRBV6-3; j_gene: TRBJ2-7; CDR3nt: TGTGCCAGCAGTGATTTTGCGGGGGGGCCCAGCGAGCAGTACTTC; CDR3aa: CASSDFAGGPSEQYF
d_gene: -; abundance: -; v_gene: TRBV7-2; j_gene: TRBJ1-6; CDR3nt: TGTGCCAGCAGCTCCGGACAGATCCGACCCCTCCACTTT; CDR3aa: CASSSGQIRPLHF
d_gene: TRBD2; abundance: -; v_gene: TRBV11-2; j_gene: TRBJ2-7; CDR3nt: TGTGCCAGCAGCGAGGGAGGGGTGACCTACGAGCAGTACTTC; CDR3aa: CASSEGGVTYEQYF
d_gene: TRBD1; abundance: -; v_gene: TRBV4-1; j_gene: TRBJ2-6; CDR3nt: TGCGCCAGCAGCCTCAACCCGGGACAGGGGTCTGGGGCCAACGTCCTGACTTTC; CDR3aa: CASSLNPGQGSGANVLTF
d_gene: -; abundance: -; v_gene: TRBV7-9; j_gene: TRBJ1-2; CDR3nt: TGTGCCAGCAGCTTATCGGGGTTCTATGGCTACACCTTC; CDR3aa: CASSLSGFYGYTF
d_gene: -; abundance: once; v_gene: TRBV5-6; j_gene: TRBJ2-5; CDR3nt: TGTGCCAGCAGCTTCCAGGGCCCCAGCCAAGAGACCCAGTACTTC; CDR3aa: CASSFQGPSQETQYF
d_gene: TRBD2; abundance: -; v_gene: TRBV27; j_gene: TRBJ2-1; CDR3nt: TGTGCCAGCAGTTTAGGTACTAGCGGACTCTATGAGCAGTTCTTC; CDR3aa: CASSLGTSGLYEQFF
d_gene: -; abundance: -; v_gene: TRBV2; j_gene: TRBJ1-6; CDR3nt: TGTGCCAGCAATTATCAGAATAATTCACCCCTCCACTTT; CDR3aa: CASNYQNNSPLHF
d_gene: TRBD1; abundance: -; v_gene: TRBV5-1; j_gene: TRBJ1-1; CDR3nt: TGCGCCAGCAGCTTTACAGGGGAGAACACTGAAGCTTTCTTT; CDR3aa: CASSFTGENTEAFF
d_gene: TRBD2; abundance: -; v_gene: TRBV12-5; j_gene: TRBJ2-7; CDR3nt: TGTGCTAGTGGTTCGGTGGGACTAGCGGGAGGAATGAAGCAGTACTTC; CDR3aa: CASGSVGLAGGMKQYF
d_gene: TRBD1; abundance: -; v_gene: TRBV25-1; j_gene: TRBJ1-1; CDR3nt: TGTGCCAGCAGTGACTCGACAGGGCTTGAAGCTTTCTTT; CDR3aa: CASSDSTGLEAFF
d_gene: TRBD1; abundance: once; v_gene: TRBV19; j_gene: TRBJ2-2; CDR3nt: TGTGCCAGTCAGGCGACAGGGGGCGGGGCCGGGACCGGGGAGCTGTTTTTT; CDR3aa: CASQATGGGAGTGELFF
d_gene: TRBD1; abundance: -; v_gene: TRBV12-3/TRBV12-4; j_gene: TRBJ1-2; CDR3nt: TGTGCCAGCAGGGGGGACAGGGTTTTACCCACCTTC; CDR3aa: CASRGDRVLPTF
d_gene: TRBD2; abundance: -; v_gene: TRBV5-1; j_gene: TRBJ2-3; CDR3nt: TGCGCCAGCAGCTCTAGCGGAGTCATCACAGATACGCAGTATTTT; CDR3aa: CASSSSGVITDTQYF
d_gene: -; abundance: -; v_gene: TRBV6-5; j_gene: TRBJ2-7; CDR3nt: TGTGCCTTTGAAGTCCGGGTCTATAACTACGAGCAGTACTTC; CDR3aa: CAFEVRVYNYEQYF
d_gene: TRBD1; abundance: -; v_gene: TRBV3-1/TRBV3-2; j_gene: TRBJ2-5; CDR3nt: TGTGCCAGCAGCCAAGAAGGCCACAGGGGGTATGAGACCCAGTACTTC; CDR3aa: CASSQEGHRGYETQYF
d_gene: TRBD2; abundance: -; v_gene: TRBV7-2; j_gene: TRBJ2-2; CDR3nt: TGTGCCAGCAGCTACCCTAGCGGGAACACCGGGGAGCTGTTTTTT; CDR3aa: CASSYPSGNTGELFF
d_gene: -; abundance: -; v_gene: TRBV5-1; j_gene: TRBJ2-2; CDR3nt: TGCGCCAGCAGCTTGGTGGCGGGCACCGGGGAGCTGTTTTTT; CDR3aa: CASSLVAGTGELFF
d_gene: -; abundance: -; v_gene: TRBV12-3/TRBV12-4; j_gene: TRBJ2-2; CDR3nt: TGTGCCAGCAGTCCTCGACAGATCGGGGAGCTGTTTTTT; CDR3aa: CASSPRQIGELFF
d_gene: -; abundance: -; v_gene: TRBV7-2; j_gene: TRBJ1-2; CDR3nt: TGTGCCAGCAGCACAACTCCCGGGGACTATGGCTACACCTTC; CDR3aa: CASSTTPGDYGYTF
d_gene: TRBD1; abundance: once; v_gene: TRBV7-9; j_gene: TRBJ1-4; CDR3nt: TGTGCCAGCAGCGATCCGACGACAGGGACAACTAATGAAAAACTGTTTTTT; CDR3aa: CASSDPTTGTTNEKLFF
d_gene: -; abundance: few; v_gene: TRBV7-2; j_gene: TRBJ1-6; CDR3nt: TGTGCCAGCGCCTTCCGGGACACCTATAATTCACCCCTCCACTTT; CDR3aa: CASAFRDTYNSPLHF
d_gene: TRBD2; abundance: -; v_gene: TRBV27; j_gene: TRBJ2-3; CDR3nt: TGTGCCAGCAGTTTAGGGACTAGCGGGATCACGACGCAGTATTTT; CDR3aa: CASSLGTSGITTQYF
d_gene: -; abundance: -; v_gene: TRBV7-2; j_gene: TRBJ2-6; CDR3nt: TGTGCCAGCAGCTCCCTACCAGGGGTAGGGGCCAACGTCCTGACTTTC; CDR3aa: CASSSLPGVGANVLTF
d_gene: TRBD1; abundance: -; v_gene: TRBV6-6; j_gene: TRBJ1-5; CDR3nt: TGTGCCAGCAGTCAACTAGGGACAGGGGGTAGCAATCAGCCCCAGCATTTT; CDR3aa: CASSQLGTGGSNQPQHF
d_gene: -; abundance: -; v_gene: TRBV5-6; j_gene: TRBJ2-7; CDR3nt: TGTGCCAGCAGCTTGGGAGGGAACTACGAGCAGTACTTC; CDR3aa: CASSLGGNYEQYF
d_gene: TRBD1; abundance: -; v_gene: TRBV3-1/TRBV3-2; j_gene: TRBJ1-3; CDR3nt: TGTGCCAGCAGCCCACTAGCAGGGGGCGGTGGAAACACCATATATTTT; CDR3aa: CASSPLAGGGGNTIYF